This T cell receptor (beta chain) was found in a study of cytomegalovirus exposure and HLA in healthy donors. The CDR3 is 13 residues long. V lost 5 bases and J lost 7; bases outside the gene matches: 5. Germline V gene data show CDR1 as SGHVS and CDR2 as FQNEAQ. The study ran its PCR with 60 Vbeta and 13 Jbeta primers. The method was immunoSEQ multiplex PCR; TCRdb's version includes in-frame clones alone and lacks a portion of them. The repertoire has 150,000 to 200,000 clones, around 80% of them found once; the top ten carry roughly 1.5%. V gene TRBV7-8 combines with J gene TRBJ1-5; TRBD1 matches 7 bases. The specimen was PBMCs. The clonotype was recovered from a young man in good health and CMV-seronegative. The CDR3 nucleotides read TGTGCCAGCAGCCATGACAGGGCCCAGCCCCAGCATTTT. It specifies CASSHDRAQPQHF.